This T cell receptor (beta chain) was captured by sequencing in a study of monozygotic twins with inflammatory bowel disease. With about 15 and 9 cycles respectively, two nested PCRs were carried out on TCRalpha and TCRbeta cDNA. TCRdb re-called the 5' RACE reads and gives one entry per CDR3 protein, without DNA. This sample contains over 350,000 distinct CDR3 sequences. Whole blood that had not undergone T cell sorting provided the isolated total RNA. About this clonotype itself: The antigen remains unidentified.

Study observations and caveats: Healthy co-twins showed greater TCRbeta diversity (inverse Simpson) than IBD patients. Any single strong signal or clonotype tied to IBD lacked support.

Germline V gene data show CDR1 as PRHDT and CDR2 as FYEKMQ (reference sequence). The CDR3 contains 13 residues. This TCR was recovered from a human donor with ulcerative colitis or Crohn's disease, or a healthy co-twin of an affected twin (not recorded which). Sequencing was performed on blood. The chain carries TRBV13 and TRBJ2-3; TCRdb outputs TRBD1, but without DNA this stays unchecked. The CDR3 protein is CASREGGTDTQYF.